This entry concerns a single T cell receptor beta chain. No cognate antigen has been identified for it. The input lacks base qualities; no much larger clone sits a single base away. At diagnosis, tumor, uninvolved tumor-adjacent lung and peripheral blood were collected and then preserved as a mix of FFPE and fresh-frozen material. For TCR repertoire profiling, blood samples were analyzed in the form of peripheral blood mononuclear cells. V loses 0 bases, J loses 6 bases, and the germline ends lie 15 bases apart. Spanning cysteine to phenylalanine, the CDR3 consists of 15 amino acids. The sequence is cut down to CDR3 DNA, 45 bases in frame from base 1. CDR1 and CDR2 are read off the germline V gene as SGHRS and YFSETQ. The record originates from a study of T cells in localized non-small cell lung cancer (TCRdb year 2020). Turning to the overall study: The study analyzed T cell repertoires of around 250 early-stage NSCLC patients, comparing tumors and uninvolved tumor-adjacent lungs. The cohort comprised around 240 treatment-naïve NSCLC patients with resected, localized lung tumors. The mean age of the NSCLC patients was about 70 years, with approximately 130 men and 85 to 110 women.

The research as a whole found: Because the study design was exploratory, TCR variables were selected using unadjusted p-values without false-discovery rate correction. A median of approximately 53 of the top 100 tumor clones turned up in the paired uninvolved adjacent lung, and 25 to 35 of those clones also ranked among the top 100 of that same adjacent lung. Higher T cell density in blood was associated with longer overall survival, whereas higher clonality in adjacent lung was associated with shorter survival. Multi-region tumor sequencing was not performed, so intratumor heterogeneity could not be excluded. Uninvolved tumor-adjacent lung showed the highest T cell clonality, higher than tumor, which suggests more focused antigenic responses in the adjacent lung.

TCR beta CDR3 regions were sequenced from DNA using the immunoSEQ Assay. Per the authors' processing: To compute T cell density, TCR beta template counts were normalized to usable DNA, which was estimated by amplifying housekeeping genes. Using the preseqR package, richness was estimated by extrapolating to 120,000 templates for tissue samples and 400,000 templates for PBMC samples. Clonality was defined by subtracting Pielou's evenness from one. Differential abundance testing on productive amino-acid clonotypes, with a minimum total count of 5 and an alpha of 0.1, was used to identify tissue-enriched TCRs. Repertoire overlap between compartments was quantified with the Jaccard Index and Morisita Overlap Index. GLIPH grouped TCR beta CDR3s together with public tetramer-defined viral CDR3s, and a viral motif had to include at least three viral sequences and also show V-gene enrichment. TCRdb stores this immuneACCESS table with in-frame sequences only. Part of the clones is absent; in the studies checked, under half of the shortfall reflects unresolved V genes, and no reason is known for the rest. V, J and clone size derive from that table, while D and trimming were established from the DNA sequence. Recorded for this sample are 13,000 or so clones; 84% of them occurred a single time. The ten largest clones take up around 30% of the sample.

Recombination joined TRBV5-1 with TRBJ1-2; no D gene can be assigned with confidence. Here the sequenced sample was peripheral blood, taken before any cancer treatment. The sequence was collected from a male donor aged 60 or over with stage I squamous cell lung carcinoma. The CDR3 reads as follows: CASSLGTVGDDGYTF. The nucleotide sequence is TGCGCCAGCAGCTTGGGGACCGTAGGCGACGATGGCTACACCTTC. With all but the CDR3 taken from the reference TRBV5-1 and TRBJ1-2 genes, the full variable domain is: KAGVTQTPRYLIKTRGQQVTLSCSPISGHRSVSWYQQTPGQGLQFLFEYFSETQRNKGNFPGRFSGRQFSNSRSEMNVSTLELGDSALYLCASSLGTVGDDGYTFGSGTRLTVV.